These 21 T cell receptor beta chains share one sample of origin, sequenced in a study of regulatory T cells in long-lasting Graves disease. Arm-PCR of CDR3 regions and iRepertoire HTBI primers were the basis on which TCR beta libraries were built. TCRdb recomputed calls from the multiplex PCR reads with MiXCR, one row per CDR3 protein. This table has over 650,000 distinct CDR3 sequences, about 30% appearing once. The time point was: persistent/refractory GD, antithyroid drugs over 5 years with positive TRAb. TCR sequences were obtained from RNA taken from PBMCs. This material consisted of peripheral blood mononuclear cells (PBMCs), taken when the disease was refractory, from a patient treated with antithyroid drugs. The source of these receptors is a female donor with Graves disease.

This clonotype was detected many times. The chain couples TRBV6-1 to TRBJ2-5, with D perhaps TRBD2 (6 bases). Germline V lookup: CDR1 MNHNS, CDR2 SASEGT. The CDR3 totals 17 residues. Trimming took 6 bases from V and 0 from J, leaving 20 bases between them. This CDR3 is CASSTLRVQRDQETQYF. The CDR3 bases are TGTGCCAGCAGCACCTTACGAGTGCAGCGGGACCAAGAGACCCAGTACTTC.

This clonotype has only a few counts. J is TRBJ1-2 and V is TRBV13; D is undetermined. V gave up 5 bases and J gave up 8 bases, with 12 bases separating them. The CDR3 loop spans 12 amino acids. Germline CDR1 is PRHDT and CDR2 is FYEKMQ (reference sequence). The CDR3 DNA sequence: TGTGCCAGCAGCCAGAGGACGGGCGGCTACACCTTC. This encodes CASSQRTGGYTF.

There are many counts of this clonotype. The gene calls are TRBV6-2 or TRBV6-3 and TRBJ2-6; 10 nucleotides align to TRBD1. CDR1 is MNHEY and CDR2 is SVGEGT in the germline V gene. The CDR3 loop spans 19 amino acids. Unmatched junction bases numbered 10, after V lost 5 bases and J lost 0 bases. The CDR3 sequence is CASSTARGTGVSGANVLTF. In nucleotides, the CDR3 is TGTGCCAGCAGTACCGCCCGAGGGACAGGGGTCTCTGGGGCCAACGTCCTGACTTTC.

The CDR3 DNA follows: TGTGCCAGCCGGGACAGGGGGCTGGCCGGGGAGCTGTTTTTT. Its protein product is CASRDRGLAGELFF. This chain joins TRBV3-1 and TRBJ2-2; TRBD1 aligns across 12 bases. CDR3 length equals 14 residues. Germline assignment: CDR1 LGHDT and CDR2 YNNKEL (reference sequence). The V and J ends lost 8 bases and 6 bases, in that order; junction bases with no gene match: 4.

V is TRBV7-6 and J is TRBJ2-7; a possible D gene is TRBD1 (5 bases). The germline V gene has CDR1 SGHVS and CDR2 FNYEAQ. The CDR3 runs to 13 residues. V was trimmed by 2 bases and J by 5 bases, leaving 10 bases between them. CDR3 protein: CASSLISRDEQYF. CDR3 bases: TGTGCCAGCAGCTTAATCTCCAGGGACGAGCAGTACTTC.

On this clonotype itself: Since a far larger clone is one base different, this is likely a read error. V is TRBV25-1 and J is TRBJ1-1; possible D gene TRBD1, 5 bases. Germline lookup yields CDR1 MGHDK and CDR2 SYGVNS. This CDR3 spans 13 amino acids. The V end was cut by 8 bases, the J end by 4 bases, with 14 bases between. In DNA, the CDR3 is TGTGCCAGCGGCCTCATGGGGGGCACTGAAGCTTTCTTT. Encoded protein: CASGLMGGTEAFF.

This clonotype was observed once. CDR3 in amino acids: CASRDGGRTEAFF. The CDR3 region has the DNA TGTGCCAGCAGAGACGGGGGTAGGACTGAAGCTTTCTTT. The chain combines TRBV2 with TRBJ1-1; D may be TRBD1 (5 bases). V shed 6 bases and J shed 5 bases, with 13 bases lying between them. The CDR3 sequence is 13 residues long. CDR1 is SNHLY, CDR2 FYNNEI, per germline.

The chain is built from TRBV19 and TRBJ2-2; TRBD2 agrees at 12 bases. CDR3 length: 18 amino acids. J gave up 6 bases and V 3 bases, and 11 bases lay outside the gene matches. CDR1 is LNHDA and CDR2 is SQIVND in the germline V gene (reference sequence). The CDR3: CASSIPGASGRAAGELFF. In DNA form, the CDR3 reads TGTGCCAGTAGTATCCCCGGGGCTAGCGGGAGGGCCGCCGGGGAGCTGTTTTTT.

This rearrangement joins TRBV20-1 to TRBJ2-7; D might be TRBD1 (7 bases). This CDR3 spans 16 amino acids. Between the trimmed V and J ends, which lost 1 base and 0 bases, there was a span of 16 bases. Per the germline V gene, CDR1 is DFQATT and CDR2 is SNEGSKA (reference sequence). In DNA form, the CDR3 reads TGCAGTGCTAGAGTCTCAGGAGGGGGCCGCTCCTACGAGCAGTACTTC. Amino acids: CSARVSGGGRSYEQYF.

The gene calls are TRBV20-1 and TRBJ1-2, with 11 bases matching TRBD1. Germline V gene data show CDR1 as DFQATT and CDR2 as SNEGSKA (reference sequence). Germline trimming cut 4 bases from V and 8 bases from J; bases unmatched to any gene: 9. The CDR3 runs 14 residues. CDR3 DNA: TGCAGTGCTAAGCTAGGACAGGGGGCACGGGGCTACACCTTC. The encoded protein is CSAKLGQGARGYTF.

The chain couples TRBV14 to TRBJ1-1, with D hard to call. This CDR3 has 13 amino acids. Trimming stripped 6 bases from V and 0 bases from J, with 8 bases between. CDR1 and CDR2 from the germline V gene are SGHDN and FVKESK. CDR3 in DNA: TGTGCCAGCAGACTTAAAATGAACACTGAAGCTTTCTTT. This encodes CASRLKMNTEAFF.

This clonotype was seen more than once but under ten times. The chain uses TRBV6-1 and TRBJ1-2, with 7 nucleotides matching TRBD1. V shed 6 bases and J 2 bases; nucleotides not matched to a gene: 9. The germline V gene encodes CDR1 MNHNS and CDR2 SASEGT. The length of the CDR3 is 15 residues. The CDR3 loop reads CASRPPLGQNYGYTF. The CDR3 nucleotides read TGTGCCAGCAGACCGCCCCTGGGACAGAACTATGGCTACACCTTC.

There are a few counts of this clonotype. The genes are TRBV5-1 and TRBJ1-1; D remains unclear. The V gene lost 1 base and the J gene lost 4 bases, with 8 bases spanning the gap. This CDR3 is built from 13 residues. The germline gives CDR1 SGHRS, CDR2 YFSETQ. The CDR3 DNA reads TGCGCCAGCAGCTTGAAACACTCCACTGAAGCTTTCTTT. Translating it yields CASSLKHSTEAFF. The full variable domain, its missing parts supplied by reference TRBV5-1 and TRBJ1-1, is KAGVTQTPRYLIKTRGQQVTLSCSPISGHRSVSWYQQTPGQGLQFLFEYFSETQRNKGNFPGRFSGRQFSNSRSEMNVSTLELGDSALYLCASSLKHSTEAFFGQGTRLTVV.

The chain links TRBV6-1 to TRBJ1-1, with D possibly matching TRBD1 (6 bases). With 0 bases removed from V and 1 base from J, the gap between germline ends came to 9 bases. This CDR3 comprises 15 residues. Germline-derived CDR1 and CDR2 are MNHNS and SASEGT. The DNA of the CDR3 is TGTGCCAGCAGTGAAGCAAGGGGACAGAACACTGAAGCTTTCTTT. Translation gives CASSEARGQNTEAFF.

This clonotype appeared a few times. This chain links TRBV20-1 with TRBJ2-5; 9 bases map to TRBD2. The germline gives CDR1 DFQATT, CDR2 SNEGSKA (reference sequence). CDR3 size: 15 residues. Trimming removed 7 bases from V and 5 bases from J; junction bases left unmatched: 14. The CDR3 is CSGRSLSGSGETQYF. DNA of the CDR3: TGCAGTGGACGTTCCCTTAGCGGGAGCGGGGAGACCCAGTACTTC.

This clonotype was seen more than once but under ten times. The chain joins TRBV12-3 or TRBV12-4 to TRBJ1-5; perhaps TRBD1 as D (6 bases). This CDR3 spans 15 amino acids. Trimming left V 3 bases short and J 0 bases short, with 9 bases between. In DNA form, the CDR3 reads TGTGCCAGCAGTTTTGCACAGGGTAGCAATCAGCCCCAGCATTTT. Its protein product is CASSFAQGSNQPQHF.

The genes are TRBV12-5 and TRBJ2-2; 9 bases are shared with TRBD1. Germline loops: CDR1 LGHNT, CDR2 FRNRAP. J gave up 5 bases and V 6 bases, and 7 bases lay outside the gene matches. The CDR3 consists of 15 residues. Here the CDR3 reads CASGLGTGLTGELFF. CDR3 sequence (DNA): TGTGCTAGTGGCCTCGGGACAGGGTTGACCGGGGAGCTGTTTTTT. Drawing the rest from reference TRBV12-5 and TRBJ2-2, the complete variable domain is DARVTQTPRHKVTEMGQEVTMRCQPILGHNTVFWYRQTMMQGLELLAYFRNRAPLDDSGMPKDRFSAEMPDATLATLKIQPSEPRDSAVYFCASGLGTGLTGELFFGEGSRLTVL.

There are a few counts of this clonotype. This sequence may be a read error, since a much larger clone differs from it by one base. The V gene is TRBV28, the J gene TRBJ1-4; D is ambiguous. This CDR3 is built from 16 residues. CDR1 is MDHEN, CDR2 SYDVKM, per germline. The CDR3 coding sequence is TGTGCCACCCCGAAGCAATGCGATTCAACTAATGAAATACTGTTTTTT. It translates to CATPKQCDSTNEILFF.

The CDR3 region is CASSQASGSAYEQYF. As DNA, the CDR3 is TGCGCCAGCAGCCAGGCTAGCGGGAGTGCTTACGAGCAGTACTTC. The rearrangement links TRBV4-1 to TRBJ2-7; the match to TRBD2 covers 10 bases. J lost 4 bases, V lost 3 bases, and 6 bases had no gene match. Looked up from germline, CDR1 is MGHRA and CDR2 is YSYEKL. This CDR3 is 15 amino acids long.

This clonotype was seen repeatedly, ten times or more. This chain links TRBV10-1 with TRBJ1-1; 9 bases line up with TRBD1. This CDR3 contains 15 residues. Germline values: CDR1 WNHNN, CDR2 SYGVQD (reference sequence). After removal of 3 bases from V and 8 bases from J, the junction contained 10 bases not matched to a gene. This chain's CDR3 is CASSESLGTGQEAFF. DNA for the CDR3: TGCGCCAGCAGTGAATCGTTAGGGACAGGGCAAGAAGCTTTCTTT.

At least ten counts were recorded for this clonotype. V usage is TRBV27 and J usage is TRBJ1-2; 11 nucleotides align to TRBD1. Germline-derived CDR1 and CDR2 are MNHEY and SMNVEV (reference sequence). This CDR3 comprises 15 residues. V dropped 1 base and J dropped 5; count of bases not matched to a gene: 3. The CDR3 coding sequence is TGTGCCAGCAGTTTATTCGGGACAGGGGGATATGGCTACACCTTC. It yields the protein CASSLFGTGGYGYTF.